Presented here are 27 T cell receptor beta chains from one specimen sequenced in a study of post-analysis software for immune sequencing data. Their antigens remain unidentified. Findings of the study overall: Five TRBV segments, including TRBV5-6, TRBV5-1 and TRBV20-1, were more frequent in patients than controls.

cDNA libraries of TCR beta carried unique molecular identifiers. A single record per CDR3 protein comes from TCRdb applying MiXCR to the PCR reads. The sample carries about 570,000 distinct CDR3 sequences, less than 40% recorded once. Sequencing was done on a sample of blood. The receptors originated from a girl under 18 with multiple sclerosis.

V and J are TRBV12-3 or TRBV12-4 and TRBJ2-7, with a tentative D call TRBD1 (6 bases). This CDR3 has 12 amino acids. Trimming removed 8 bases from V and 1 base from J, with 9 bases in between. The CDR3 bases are TGTGCCAGCCGGGACAAGTCCTACGAGCAGTACTTC. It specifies CASRDKSYEQYF.

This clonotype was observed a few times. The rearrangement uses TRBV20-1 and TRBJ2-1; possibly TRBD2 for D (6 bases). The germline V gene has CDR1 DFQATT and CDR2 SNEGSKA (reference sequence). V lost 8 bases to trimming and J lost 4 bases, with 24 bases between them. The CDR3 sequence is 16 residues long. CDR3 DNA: TGCAGTCCCCAAGTTGTTAGCGGAGCTCCTTACAATGAGCAGTTCTTC. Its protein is CSPQVVSGAPYNEQFF.

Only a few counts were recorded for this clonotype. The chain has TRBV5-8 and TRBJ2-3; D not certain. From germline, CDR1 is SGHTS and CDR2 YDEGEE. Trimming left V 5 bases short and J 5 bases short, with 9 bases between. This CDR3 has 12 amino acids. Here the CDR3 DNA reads TGTGCCAGCAGTTCAGTCGGAGATACGCAGTATTTT. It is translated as CASSSVGDTQYF.

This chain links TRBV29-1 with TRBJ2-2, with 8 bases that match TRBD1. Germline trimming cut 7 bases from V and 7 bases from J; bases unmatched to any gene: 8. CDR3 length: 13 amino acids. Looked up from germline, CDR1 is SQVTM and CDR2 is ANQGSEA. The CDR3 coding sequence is TGCAGCGCAACCCAGGGGGCGGGCGGGGAGCTGTTTTTT. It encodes CSATQGAGGELFF.

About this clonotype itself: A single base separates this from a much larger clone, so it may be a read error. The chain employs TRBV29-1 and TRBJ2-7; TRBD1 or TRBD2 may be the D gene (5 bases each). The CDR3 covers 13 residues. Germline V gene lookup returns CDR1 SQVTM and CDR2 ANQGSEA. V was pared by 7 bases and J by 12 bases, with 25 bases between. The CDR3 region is CSASDTFGETPYF. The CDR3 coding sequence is TGCAGCGCATCGGACACTTTTGGGGAGACCCCGTACTTC.

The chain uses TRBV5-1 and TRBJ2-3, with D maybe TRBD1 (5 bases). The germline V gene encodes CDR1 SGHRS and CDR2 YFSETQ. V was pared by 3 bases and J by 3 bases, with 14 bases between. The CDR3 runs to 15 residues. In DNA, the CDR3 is TGCGCCAGCAGCTCTGGACACCTACTTACAGATACGCAGTATTTT. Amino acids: CASSSGHLLTDTQYF.

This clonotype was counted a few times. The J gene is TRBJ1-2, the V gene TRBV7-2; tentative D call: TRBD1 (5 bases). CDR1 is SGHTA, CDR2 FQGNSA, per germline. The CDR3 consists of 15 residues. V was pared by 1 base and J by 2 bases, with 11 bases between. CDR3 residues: CASSLEIGTNYGYTF. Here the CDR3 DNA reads TGTGCCAGCAGCTTAGAGATAGGGACGAACTATGGCTACACCTTC.

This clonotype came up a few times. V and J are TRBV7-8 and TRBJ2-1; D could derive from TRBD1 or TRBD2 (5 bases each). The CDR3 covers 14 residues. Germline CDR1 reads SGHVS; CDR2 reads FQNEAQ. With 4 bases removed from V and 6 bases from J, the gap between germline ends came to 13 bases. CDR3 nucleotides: TGTGCCAGCAGCTCTACCCCAGGGACCAATGAGCAGTTCTTC. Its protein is CASSSTPGTNEQFF.

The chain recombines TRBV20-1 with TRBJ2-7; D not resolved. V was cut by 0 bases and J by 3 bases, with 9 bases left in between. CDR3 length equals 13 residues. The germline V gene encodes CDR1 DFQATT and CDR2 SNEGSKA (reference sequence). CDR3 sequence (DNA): TGCAGTGCTAGAGACAGGAAGATCTACGAGCAGTACTTC. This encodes CSARDRKIYEQYF.

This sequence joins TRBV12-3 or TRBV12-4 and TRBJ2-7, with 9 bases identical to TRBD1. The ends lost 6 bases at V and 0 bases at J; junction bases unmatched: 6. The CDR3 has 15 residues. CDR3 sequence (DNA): TGTGCCAGCAGCGGCGGACAGGGGAGCTCCTACGAGCAGTACTTC. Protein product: CASSGGQGSSYEQYF.

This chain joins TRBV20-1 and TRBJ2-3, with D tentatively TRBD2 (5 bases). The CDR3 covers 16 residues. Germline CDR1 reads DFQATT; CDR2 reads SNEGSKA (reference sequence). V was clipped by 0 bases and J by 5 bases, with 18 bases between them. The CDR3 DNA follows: TGCAGTGCTAGAGATCGGTCCGGGAAAGAAAGAGATACGCAGTATTTT. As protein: CSARDRSGKERDTQYF.

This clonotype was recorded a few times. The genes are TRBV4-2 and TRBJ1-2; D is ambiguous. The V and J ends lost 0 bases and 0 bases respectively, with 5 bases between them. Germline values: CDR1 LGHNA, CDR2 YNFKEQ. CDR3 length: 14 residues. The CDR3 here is CASSQELPNYGYTF. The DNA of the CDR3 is TGTGCCAGCAGCCAAGAATTACCTAACTATGGCTACACCTTC.

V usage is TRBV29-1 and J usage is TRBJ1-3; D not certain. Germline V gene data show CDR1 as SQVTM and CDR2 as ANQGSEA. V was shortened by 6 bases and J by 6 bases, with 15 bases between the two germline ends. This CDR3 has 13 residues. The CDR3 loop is CSVRLRWANTIYF. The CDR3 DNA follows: TGCAGCGTAAGGTTGAGGTGGGCAAACACCATATATTTT.

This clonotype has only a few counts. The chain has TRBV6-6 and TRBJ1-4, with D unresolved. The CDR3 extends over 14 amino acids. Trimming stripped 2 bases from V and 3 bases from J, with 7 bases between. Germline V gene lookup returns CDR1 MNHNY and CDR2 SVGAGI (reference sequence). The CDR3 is CASSYRASNEKLFF. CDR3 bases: TGTGCCAGCAGTTACCGGGCATCTAATGAAAAACTGTTTTTT.

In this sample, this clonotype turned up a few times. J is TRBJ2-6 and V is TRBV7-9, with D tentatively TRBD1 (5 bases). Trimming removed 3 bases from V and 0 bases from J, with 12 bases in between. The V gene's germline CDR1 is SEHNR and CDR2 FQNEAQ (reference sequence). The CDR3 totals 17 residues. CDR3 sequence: CASSFDGASSGANVLTF. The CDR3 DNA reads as TGTGCCAGCAGCTTCGATGGGGCGAGCTCTGGGGCCAACGTCCTGACTTTC.

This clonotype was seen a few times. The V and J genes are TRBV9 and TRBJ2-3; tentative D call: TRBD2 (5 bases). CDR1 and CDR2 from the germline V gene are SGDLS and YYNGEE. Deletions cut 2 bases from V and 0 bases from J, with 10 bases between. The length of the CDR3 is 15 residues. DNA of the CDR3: TGTGCCAGCAGCGTGGGGAGAGGAAGCACAGATACGCAGTATTTT. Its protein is CASSVGRGSTDTQYF.

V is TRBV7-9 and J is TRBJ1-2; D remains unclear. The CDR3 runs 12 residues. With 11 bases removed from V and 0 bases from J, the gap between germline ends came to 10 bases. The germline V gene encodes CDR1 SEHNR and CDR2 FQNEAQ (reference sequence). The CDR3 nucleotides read TGTGCCGGCCGGGTAGCTAACTATGGCTACACCTTC. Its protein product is CAGRVANYGYTF.

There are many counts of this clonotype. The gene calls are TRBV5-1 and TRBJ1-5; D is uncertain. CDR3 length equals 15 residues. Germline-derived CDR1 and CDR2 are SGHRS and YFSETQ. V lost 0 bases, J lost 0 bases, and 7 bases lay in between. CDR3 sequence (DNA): TGCGCCAGCAGCTTGGCCGGGGATAGCAATCAGCCCCAGCATTTT. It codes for CASSLAGDSNQPQHF.

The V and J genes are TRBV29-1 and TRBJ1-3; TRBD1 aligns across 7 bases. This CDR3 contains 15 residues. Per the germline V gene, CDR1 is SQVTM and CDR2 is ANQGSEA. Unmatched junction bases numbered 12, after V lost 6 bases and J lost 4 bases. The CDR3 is CSVRQGNSEGNTIYF. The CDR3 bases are TGCAGCGTCCGACAGGGCAATTCGGAAGGAAACACCATATATTTT.

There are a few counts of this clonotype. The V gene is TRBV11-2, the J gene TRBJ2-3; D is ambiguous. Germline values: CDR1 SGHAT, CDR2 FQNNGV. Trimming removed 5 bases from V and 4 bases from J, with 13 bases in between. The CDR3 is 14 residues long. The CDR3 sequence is CASSGSRVADTQYF. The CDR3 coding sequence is TGTGCCAGCAGCGGCTCTAGGGTTGCAGATACGCAGTATTTT.

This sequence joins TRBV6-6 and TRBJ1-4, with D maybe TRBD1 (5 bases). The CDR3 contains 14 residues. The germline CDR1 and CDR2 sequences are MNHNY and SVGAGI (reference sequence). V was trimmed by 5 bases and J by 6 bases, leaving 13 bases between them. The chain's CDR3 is CASSRQLNDEKLFF. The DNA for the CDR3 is TGTGCCAGCAGTCGACAGCTTAACGATGAAAAACTGTTTTTT.

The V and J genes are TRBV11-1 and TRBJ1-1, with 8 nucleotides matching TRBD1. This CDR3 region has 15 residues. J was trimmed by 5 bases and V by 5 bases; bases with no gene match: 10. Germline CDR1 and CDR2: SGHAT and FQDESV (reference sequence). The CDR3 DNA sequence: TGTGCCAGCAGCCTCGGGGTGACAGGGGCTACTGAAGCTTTCTTT. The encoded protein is CASSLGVTGATEAFF.

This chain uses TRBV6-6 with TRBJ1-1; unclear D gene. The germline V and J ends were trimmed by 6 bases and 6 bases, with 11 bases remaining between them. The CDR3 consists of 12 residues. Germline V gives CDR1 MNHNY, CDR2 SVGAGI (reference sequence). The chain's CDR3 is CASRLGGPEAFF. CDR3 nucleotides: TGTGCCAGCAGGCTGGGAGGGCCTGAAGCTTTCTTT.

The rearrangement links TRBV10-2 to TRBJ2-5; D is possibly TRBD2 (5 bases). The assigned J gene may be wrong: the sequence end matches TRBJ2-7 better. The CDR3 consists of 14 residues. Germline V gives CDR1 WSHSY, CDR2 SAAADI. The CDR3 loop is CASRGDDIFYEQYF. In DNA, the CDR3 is TGCGCCAGCAGGGGAGACGACATTTTCTACGAGCAGTACTTC.

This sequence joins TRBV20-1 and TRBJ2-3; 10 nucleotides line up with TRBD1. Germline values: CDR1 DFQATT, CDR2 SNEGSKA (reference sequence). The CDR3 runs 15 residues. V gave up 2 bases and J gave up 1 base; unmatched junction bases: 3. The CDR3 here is CSARPDRGRTDTQYF. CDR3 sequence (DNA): TGCAGTGCTAGACCTGACAGGGGGCGCACAGATACGCAGTATTTT.

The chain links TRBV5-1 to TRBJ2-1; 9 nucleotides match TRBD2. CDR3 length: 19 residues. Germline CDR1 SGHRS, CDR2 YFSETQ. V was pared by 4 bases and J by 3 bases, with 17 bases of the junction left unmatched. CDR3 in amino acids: CASSPHMAGGPIGYNEQFF. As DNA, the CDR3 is TGCGCCAGCAGCCCCCATATGGCGGGGGGGCCGATAGGCTACAATGAGCAGTTCTTC.

Here the CDR3 reads CASSQTGISYEQYF. In DNA, the CDR3 is TGTGCCAGCAGCCAAACCGGGATCTCCTACGAGCAGTACTTC. This chain joins TRBV4-2 and TRBJ2-7; tentative D call: TRBD2 (5 bases). The CDR3 covers 14 residues. Trimming stripped 2 bases from V and 0 bases from J, with 8 bases between. Germline values: CDR1 LGHNA, CDR2 YNFKEQ.